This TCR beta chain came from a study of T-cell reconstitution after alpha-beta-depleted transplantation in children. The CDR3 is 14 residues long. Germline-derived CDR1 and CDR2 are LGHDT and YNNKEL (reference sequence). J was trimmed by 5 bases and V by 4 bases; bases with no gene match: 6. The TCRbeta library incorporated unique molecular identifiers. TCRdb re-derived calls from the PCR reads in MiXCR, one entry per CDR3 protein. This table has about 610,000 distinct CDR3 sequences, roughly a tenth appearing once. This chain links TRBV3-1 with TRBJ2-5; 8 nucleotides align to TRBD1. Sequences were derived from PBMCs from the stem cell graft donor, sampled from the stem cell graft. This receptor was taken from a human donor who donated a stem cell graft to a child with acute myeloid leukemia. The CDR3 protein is CASSRNDRGETQYF. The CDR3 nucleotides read TGTGCCAGCAGCCGGAATGACAGGGGTGAGACCCAGTACTTC.